The 24 T cell receptor beta chains below all came from one sample that was sequenced in a study of regulatory T cells in long-lasting Graves disease (dated by TCRdb to the early 2020s). Libraries were built with multiplex PCR. Instrument on record: Illumina HiSeq 4000. To build TCR beta libraries, CDR3 regions were amplified by Arm-PCR using iRepertoire HTBI primers. TCRdb itself trimmed the public reads at Q25 with fastp, ran MiXCR and retained productive beta chains. For every CDR3 protein sequence, its rows merge into one entry that carries the most common genes and DNA. The sample table holds more than 350,000 distinct CDR3 sequences, of which roughly 23% were seen once. Roughly an eighth of the sample goes to the ten largest clones. Reading the label with the study, this specimen's time point is: persistent/refractory GD, antithyroid drugs over 5 years with positive TRAb. For both TCR sequencing and RNA sequencing, RNA was extracted from PBMCs using TRIzol.

The material sequenced was peripheral blood mononuclear cells (PBMCs), taken when the disease was refractory, from a patient treated with antithyroid drugs. The receptors originated from a female donor with Graves disease.

The rearrangement links TRBV27 to TRBJ2-3; D remains ambiguous. V lost 3 bases to trimming and J lost 4 bases, with 8 bases between them. This CDR3 contains 13 residues. Looked up from germline, CDR1 is MNHEY and CDR2 is SMNVEV (reference sequence). The CDR3 loop is CASSFGLADTQYF. CDR3 in DNA: TGTGCCAGCAGTTTCGGTCTCGCAGATACGCAGTATTTT.

This clonotype has more than one count but fewer than ten. The V call is TRBV5-1, the J call TRBJ2-7, with a possible D match to TRBD2 (6 bases). CDR1 and CDR2 from the germline V gene are SGHRS and YFSETQ. Trimming removed 1 base from V and 2 bases from J, with 16 bases in between. The CDR3 has 16 amino acids. For the CDR3, the DNA is TGCGCCAGCAGCTTGTCAATCGGGAGCTACCCCTACGAGCAGTACTTC. Amino acids: CASSLSIGSYPYEQYF.

This clonotype has a handful of counts. The chain carries TRBV28 and TRBJ2-5; no definite D call. V dropped 3 bases and J dropped 5 bases, with 13 bases sitting between them. The germline V gene has CDR1 MDHEN and CDR2 SYDVKM. The CDR3 runs 14 residues. CDR3 protein: CASSFSDPKETQYF. CDR3 nucleotides: TGTGCCAGCAGTTTCTCTGACCCAAAGGAGACCCAGTACTTC. The complete variable domain, with remaining parts taken from reference TRBV28 and TRBJ2-5, reads DVKVTQSSRYLVKRTGEKVFLECVQDMDHENMFWYRQDPGLGLRLIYFSYDVKMKEKGDIPEGYSVSREKKERFSLILESASTNQTSMYLCASSFSDPKETQYFGPGTRLLVL.

On this clonotype: A junction end diverges from the germline sequence, so it may reflect a read error. V and J are TRBV5-4 and TRBJ1-2, with 9 bases identical to TRBD1. The germline CDR1 and CDR2 sequences are SGHNT and YYREEE (reference sequence). The CDR3 loop spans 14 amino acids. As DNA, the CDR3 is TGTGCCGGCAGCTTGGACAGGGGTGACTATGGCTACACCTTC. Residues: CAGSLDRGDYGYTF.

This clonotype was seen repeatedly, ten times or more. This rearrangement joins TRBV13 to TRBJ1-2, with D unresolved. Deletions cut 3 bases from V and 2 bases from J, with 10 bases between. The germline CDR1 and CDR2 sequences are PRHDT and FYEKMQ (reference sequence). The CDR3 is 14 residues long. CDR3 nucleotides: TGTGCCAGCAGCTTTGCTCAAGGGAACTATGGCTACACCTTC. This encodes CASSFAQGNYGYTF.

This sequence joins TRBV18 and TRBJ1-1; TRBD1 matches at 10 bases. V lost 3 bases, J lost 3 bases, and 13 bases stayed unmatched. Germline V gene lookup returns CDR1 KGHSH and CDR2 LQKENI. The CDR3 runs to 18 residues. The CDR3 spells CASSPFLGTGEEDTEAFF. The CDR3 bases are TGTGCCAGCTCACCCTTCCTCGGGACAGGGGAGGAGGACACTGAAGCTTTCTTT. Looking up the rest from reference TRBV18 and TRBJ1-1 gives the full variable domain: NAGVMQNPRHLVRRRGQEARLRCSPMKGHSHVYWYRQLPEEGLKFMVYLQKENIIDESGMPKERFSAEFPKEGPSILRIQQVVRGDSAAYFCASSPFLGTGEEDTEAFFGQGTRLTVV.

This clonotype turned up a few times. The chain uses TRBV5-8 and TRBJ1-4; no definite D call. Germline V CDR1 and CDR2: SGHTS, YDEGEE. The V gene lost 0 bases and the J gene lost 4 bases, with 10 bases spanning the gap. CDR3 length: 15 amino acids. DNA of the CDR3: TGTGCCAGCAGCTTGGAGTTCACCTTTAATGAAAAACTGTTTTTT. Translated: CASSLEFTFNEKLFF.

This rearrangement joins TRBV7-9 to TRBJ2-2; maybe TRBD1 (6 bases). V shed 11 bases and J shed 5 bases, with 15 bases lying between them. This CDR3 is 13 amino acids long. Germline V lookup: CDR1 SEHNR, CDR2 FQNEAQ (reference sequence). Written as DNA, the CDR3 is TGTGCCGGCCGATGGGACATTACCGGGGAGCTGTTTTTT. Translating gives CAGRWDITGELFF.

This clonotype was recorded once. The chain links TRBV2 to TRBJ2-3; TRBD2 matches at 11 bases. The V gene end was trimmed by 6 bases and the J gene end by 6 bases; junction bases not matched to a gene: 8. The V gene's germline CDR1 is SNHLY and CDR2 FYNNEI. This CDR3 spans 15 amino acids. CDR3 nucleotide sequence: TGTGCCAGCAGCCGACTGACTAGCGGGAAGGATACGCAGTATTTT. Its translation: CASSRLTSGKDTQYF.

This clonotype appeared once. The V gene is TRBV7-9, the J gene TRBJ2-5, with 9 bases identical to TRBD1. The V gene end was trimmed by 5 bases and the J gene end by 4 bases; junction bases not matched to a gene: 20. This CDR3 contains 19 residues. Germline CDR1 is SEHNR and CDR2 is FQNEAQ (reference sequence). The DNA of the CDR3 is TGTGCCAGCAGCCCCACCCCGGGACAGGGAATCGGTTTCCGAGAGACCCAGTACTTC. It encodes CASSPTPGQGIGFRETQYF.

This clonotype was seen many times. This chain uses TRBV6-5 with TRBJ1-1, with TRBD1 identical over 9 bases. The CDR3 consists of 14 residues. The V gene end was trimmed by 2 bases and the J gene end by 4 bases; junction bases not matched to a gene: 2. Germline lookup yields CDR1 MNHEY and CDR2 SVGAGI. CDR3 residues: CASSYTGGVTEAFF. The CDR3 region has the DNA TGTGCCAGCAGTTACACAGGGGGCGTCACTGAAGCTTTCTTT.

This clonotype was counted ten times or more. The V call is TRBV28, the J call TRBJ2-5, with D possibly TRBD2 on 5 matching bases. Trimming removed 2 bases at V and 7 bases at J, with 11 bases between. This CDR3 region has 13 residues. CDR1 and CDR2 from the germline V gene are MDHEN and SYDVKM. The CDR3 bases are TGTGCCAGCAGTTTACTTGGAGGTTGGACCCAGTACTTC. It translates to CASSLLGGWTQYF.

This clonotype was counted ten times or more. The rearrangement links TRBV24-1 to TRBJ2-5; possible D gene TRBD2, 5 bases. The CDR3 has 15 amino acids. CDR1 is KGHDR, CDR2 SFDVKD, per germline. V was pared by 4 bases and J by 4 bases, with 15 bases between. As DNA, the CDR3 is TGTGCCACCAGTGAGTCCGGACTCGACCCAGAGACCCAGTACTTC. Translating gives CATSESGLDPETQYF.

This clonotype has just a few counts. This chain connects TRBV5-8 to TRBJ1-2; possibly TRBD1 for D (6 bases). This CDR3 has 11 residues. Germline V lookup: CDR1 SGHTS, CDR2 YDEGEE. V gave up 4 bases and J gave up 8 bases, with 9 bases separating them. CDR3 region: CASSRQAGYTF. The DNA of the CDR3 is TGTGCCAGCAGCCGACAGGCCGGCTACACCTTC.

This clonotype showed up just a few times. The chain links TRBV20-1 to TRBJ1-6; D is unresolved. Germline V gives CDR1 DFQATT, CDR2 SNEGSKA (reference sequence). Trimming took off 0 bases at V and 3 bases at J, with 6 bases between the two ends. This CDR3 region has 14 residues. Here the CDR3 DNA reads TGCAGTGCTAGAGAATGGGACTATAATTCACCCCTCCACTTT. This encodes CSAREWDYNSPLHF.

This chain uses TRBV29-1 with TRBJ1-1; possibly TRBD1 for D (5 bases). CDR1 and CDR2 (germline): SQVTM, ANQGSEA. The CDR3 totals 13 residues. V was pared by 8 bases and J by 3 bases, with 16 bases between. The CDR3 nucleotides are TGCAGCTCTTCCCGGCGGGGGGACACTGAAGCTTTCTTT. Protein sequence: CSSSRRGDTEAFF.

This clonotype showed up many times. V usage is TRBV15 and J usage is TRBJ2-2, with D perhaps matching TRBD1 (6 bases). The V end lost 0 bases, the J end lost 9 bases, and 17 bases lay between the germline ends. This CDR3 has 16 residues. CDR1 and CDR2 from the germline V gene are LNHNV and YYDKDF (reference sequence). The CDR3 DNA reads TGTGCCACCAGCAGAGATCCCCCTTTACAGGGTCGGGAGCTGTTTTTT. Its translation is CATSRDPPLQGRELFF.

The rearrangement uses TRBV20-1 and TRBJ1-1; D ambiguous. V was clipped by 6 bases and J by 3 bases, with 5 bases between them. In germline, CDR1 is DFQATT, CDR2 SNEGSKA (reference sequence). This CDR3 has 10 residues. CDR3 in DNA: TGCAGTGCGGACGACACTGAAGCTTTCTTT. This codes for CSADDTEAFF.

At least ten counts were recorded for this clonotype. CDR3 in amino acids: CASSPTILARQETQYF. DNA for the CDR3: TGTGCCAGCAGTCCAACGATACTAGCGCGCCAAGAGACCCAGTACTTC. This chain joins TRBV28 and TRBJ2-5, with 7 bases aligning to TRBD2. Germline V gives CDR1 MDHEN, CDR2 SYDVKM. The CDR3 is 16 residues long. Losses at the gene ends were 5 bases for V and 1 base for J; bases not matched to a gene: 10.

This clonotype was seen a few times. The rearrangement links TRBV11-2 to TRBJ2-7; the D is unclear. Germline assignment: CDR1 SGHAT and CDR2 FQNNGV. Trimming took 1 base from V and 2 from J, leaving 12 bases between them. CDR3 length equals 15 residues. The CDR3 DNA sequence: TGTGCCAGCAGCTTAGTGCCTAGTGTAACCTACGAGCAGTACTTC. Residues: CASSLVPSVTYEQYF.

The V gene is TRBV4-1, the J gene TRBJ2-4, with no clear D. V dropped 0 bases and J dropped 2 bases, with 11 bases sitting between them. Looked up from germline, CDR1 is MGHRA and CDR2 is YSYEKL. There are 16 residues in the CDR3. For the CDR3, the DNA is TGCGCCAGCAGCCAAGATGTTTCGATTACCAAAAACATTCAGTACTTC. As protein: CASSQDVSITKNIQYF.

Many counts were recorded for this clonotype. CDR3 region: CASSQLEPGQGTYGYTF. The CDR3 bases are TGTGCCAGCAGCCAACTTGAACCGGGACAGGGCACCTATGGCTACACCTTC. The chain carries TRBV3-1 and TRBJ1-2; TRBD1 matches at 9 bases. The ends lost 2 bases at V and 4 bases at J; junction bases unmatched: 11. The CDR3 length is 17 residues. Germline V gene sequence: CDR1 LGHDT, CDR2 YNNKEL (reference sequence).

V usage is TRBV5-5 and J usage is TRBJ1-3, with unresolved D. The length of the CDR3 is 12 residues. Germline CDR1 is SGHKS and CDR2 is YYEKEE (reference sequence). V lost 3 bases and J 0 bases, leaving 1 base between the germline ends. The CDR3 DNA reads TGTGCCAGCAGCTACTCTGGAAACACCATATATTTT. This translates into CASSYSGNTIYF.

The table lists this clonotype with many counts. CDR3 protein: CASSLTDRNQPQHF. DNA for the CDR3: TGTGCCAGCAGTCTGACGGATCGTAATCAGCCCCAGCATTTT. The chain recombines TRBV6-1 with TRBJ1-5; no firm D call. Germline-derived CDR1 and CDR2 are MNHNS and SASEGT. This CDR3 region has 14 residues. The V and J ends lost 5 bases and 4 bases respectively, with 12 bases between them.